Following are 16 T cell receptor beta chains from one sample sequenced in a study of blood T cell repertoires in COVID-19 (dated by TCRdb to between 2020 and 2021). Libraries were prepared through the immunoSEQ multiplex PCR assay. TCRdb holds this immuneACCESS table with in-frame rearrangements only. Some clones are missing; in checked studies, unresolved V genes explain under half, and the rest has no known cause. This sample holds about 280,000 clones; roughly 85% were observed only once. 4% to 6% of the sample belongs to the ten largest clones. Material for sequencing was peripheral blood. The receptor source for this set is a man between 45 and 60 years old with active or convalescent COVID-19.

Only one count was recorded for this clone. This sample also contains other DNA sequences that code for the same CDR3. The V and J genes are TRBV15 and TRBJ1-5, with TRBD1 matching 8 bases. Trimming at V came to 3 bases and at J to 4 bases, leaving 2 bases not matched to a gene. The CDR3 runs 14 residues. The germline gives CDR1 LNHNV, CDR2 YYDKDF (reference sequence). The DNA of the CDR3 is TGTGCCACCAGCAGGGACAGGGTGAATCAGCCCCAGCATTTT. Residues: CATSRDRVNQPQHF.

The V gene is TRBV7-6, the J gene TRBJ2-3; 8 nucleotides line up with TRBD2. The CDR3 totals 20 residues. With V trimmed by 0 bases and J by 0 bases, 14 bases remained unmatched. CDR1 and CDR2 (germline): SGHVS, FNYEAQ. The CDR3 loop reads CASSLAGTRVPVTSTDTQYF. CDR3 sequence (DNA): TGTGCCAGCAGCTTAGCCGGGACTAGAGTGCCTGTAACTAGCACAGATACGCAGTATTTT.

This rearrangement joins TRBV10-1 to TRBJ1-1; TRBD1 aligns across 11 bases. Germline V gene data show CDR1 as WNHNN and CDR2 as SYGVQD (reference sequence). The CDR3 extends over 18 amino acids. J gave up 3 bases and V 8 bases, and 17 bases lay outside the gene matches. The CDR3 reads CASRLRTGGVNYDTEAFF. Here the CDR3 DNA reads TGCGCCAGCCGACTCAGGACAGGGGGCGTTAATTACGACACTGAAGCTTTCTTT.

Turning to this clone: Other DNA sequences within the sample encode an identical CDR3. V usage is TRBV6-5 and J usage is TRBJ1-1; 9 bases match TRBD1. This CDR3 region has 13 residues. The V gene end was trimmed by 6 bases and the J gene end by 4 bases; junction bases not matched to a gene: 3. Germline V gene sequence: CDR1 MNHEY, CDR2 SVGAGI. Here the CDR3 DNA reads TGTGCCAGCAGGCGACAGGGGGGCACTGAAGCTTTCTTT. Translated: CASRRQGGTEAFF.

About this clone itself: With a much larger clone just one base away, this may be a read error. The chain is built from TRBV12-3 or TRBV12-4 and TRBJ2-7, with unresolved D. V lost 3 bases to trimming and J lost 3 bases, with 6 bases between them. This CDR3 spans 12 amino acids. This chain's CDR3 is CASSLGSYEQYF. CDR3 nucleotide sequence: TGTGCCAGCAGTTTGGGCAGCTACGAGCAGTACTTC.

V gene TRBV5-1 combines with J gene TRBJ1-1; D unclear. V was trimmed by 2 bases and J by 0 bases, leaving 5 bases between them. CDR1 is SGHRS, CDR2 YFSETQ, per germline. The CDR3 length is 13 residues. The CDR3 is CASSFTVNTEAFF. The CDR3 nucleotides are TGCGCCAGCAGCTTCACAGTGAACACTGAAGCTTTCTTT.

The rearrangement links TRBV4-2 to TRBJ1-2; no definite D call. The CDR3 sequence is 16 residues long. With 0 bases removed from V and 8 bases from J, the gap between germline ends came to 19 bases. Germline CDR1 LGHNA, CDR2 YNFKEQ. DNA of the CDR3: TGTGCCAGCAGCCAAGATTGGCCCGGGTTGAGAGCGGGCTACACCTTC. It yields the protein CASSQDWPGLRAGYTF.

This clone has just a few counts. The rearrangement joins TRBV7-9 to TRBJ2-7, with 7 bases identical to TRBD2. The germline V gene has CDR1 SEHNR and CDR2 FQNEAQ (reference sequence). The CDR3 contains 15 residues. The ends lost 4 bases at V and 2 bases at J; junction bases unmatched: 8. The CDR3 sequence: CASSSEASGPYEQYF. DNA for the CDR3: TGTGCCAGCAGCTCAGAGGCTAGCGGACCCTACGAGCAGTACTTC.

The chain recombines TRBV29-1 with TRBJ2-7; no clear D gene. V was clipped by 4 bases and J by 3 bases, with 10 bases between them. Germline CDR1 is SQVTM and CDR2 is ANQGSEA. The CDR3 totals 12 residues. In DNA, the CDR3 is TGCAGCGTTGGAGCAGGTGTCTACGAGCAGTACTTC. Protein: CSVGAGVYEQYF.

The gene calls are TRBV2 and TRBJ2-3, with TRBD1 matching over 7 bases. The CDR3 length is 15 residues. CDR1 is SNHLY, CDR2 FYNNEI, per germline. Unmatched junction bases numbered 5, after V lost 5 bases and J lost 0 bases. CDR3 coding DNA: TGTGCCAGCAGTAACAGGGGTTCTAGCACAGATACGCAGTATTTT. Translation: CASSNRGSSTDTQYF.

This chain uses TRBV15 with TRBJ1-1; D unresolved. From germline, CDR1 is LNHNV and CDR2 YYDKDF (reference sequence). CDR3 size: 13 residues. V was cut by 1 base and J by 5 bases, with 8 bases left in between. Here the CDR3 DNA reads TGTGCCACCAGCAGAGGGGCAACTACTGAAGCTTTCTTT. The encoded protein is CATSRGATTEAFF.

The genes are TRBV5-1 and TRBJ2-7, with TRBD2 identical over 13 bases. CDR1 and CDR2 (germline): SGHRS, YFSETQ. The J segment lost 3 bases and the V segment lost 6 bases, leaving 12 bases of the junction unmatched. The CDR3 has 17 residues. CDR3 loop: CASTPGLAGVSLYEQYF. CDR3 DNA sequence: TGCGCCAGCACCCCCGGACTAGCGGGAGTTTCTCTCTACGAGCAGTACTTC.

The genes are TRBV7-6 and TRBJ2-1, with 7 bases aligning to TRBD2. The CDR3 is made up of 15 amino acids. V gave up 6 bases and J gave up 0 bases; unmatched junction bases: 5. Germline CDR1 and CDR2: SGHVS and FNYEAQ. CDR3 DNA: TGTGCCAGCAGGCCAGCGGGGCCCTCCTACAATGAGCAGTTCTTC. Translated: CASRPAGPSYNEQFF.

This clone has just a few counts. The chain carries TRBV5-1 and TRBJ2-7; possible D gene TRBD2, 5 bases. CDR3 length: 14 amino acids. Trimming removed 0 bases from V and 3 bases from J, with 10 bases in between. Germline V gives CDR1 SGHRS, CDR2 YFSETQ. Here the CDR3 DNA reads TGCGCCAGCAGCTTGGTGGGAGTGGGCTACGAGCAGTACTTC. This encodes CASSLVGVGYEQYF. The full variable domain, completed using reference TRBV5-1 and TRBJ2-7, is KAGVTQTPRYLIKTRGQQVTLSCSPISGHRSVSWYQQTPGQGLQFLFEYFSETQRNKGNFPGRFSGRQFSNSRSEMNVSTLELGDSALYLCASSLVGVGYEQYFGPGTRLTVT.

This clone was observed a single time. This sequence joins TRBV30 and TRBJ2-6; D perhaps matches TRBD1 (6 bases). This CDR3 region has 14 residues. Germline values: CDR1 GTSNPN, CDR2 SVGIG (reference sequence). V was cut by 2 bases and J by 2 bases, with 7 bases left in between. CDR3 sequence reads: CAWSYRAGANVLTF. As DNA, the CDR3 is TGTGCCTGGAGTTACAGGGCTGGGGCCAACGTCCTGACTTTC.

The V gene is TRBV6-5, the J gene TRBJ1-3; a possible D gene is TRBD1 (5 bases). The CDR3 has 15 amino acids. Germline V CDR1 and CDR2: MNHEY, SVGAGI. Trimming removed 6 bases at V and 2 bases at J, with 14 bases between. The CDR3 DNA is TGTGCCAGCAGCCGTCCACCGGGGGCTGGAAACACCATATATTTT. Its translation: CASSRPPGAGNTIYF.